This T cell receptor (beta chain) derives from a study of T cells after yellow fever vaccination. The V and J ends lost 4 bases and 1 base, in that order; junction bases with no gene match: 1. Germline loops: CDR1 SEHNR, CDR2 FQNEAQ (reference sequence). The CDR3 covers 17 residues. MiXCR, applied by TCRdb to the 5' RACE reads, yields one record per CDR3 protein. The sample shows 110,000 to 150,000 distinct CDR3 sequences, under 7% of them seen only once. This clonotype has a count of ten or more. The receptor was derived from a man younger than 40 who received the YFV17D yellow fever vaccine. This material consisted of CD4+ T cells sorted from PBMCs, taken 10 days after the yellow fever booster vaccination. The V gene is TRBV7-9, the J gene TRBJ2-2, with TRBD2 matching 15 bases. The CDR3 DNA reads as TGTGCCAGCAGCTGGACTAGCGGGAGGGAGAACACCGGGGAGCTGTTTTTT. This gives the protein CASSWTSGRENTGELFF.